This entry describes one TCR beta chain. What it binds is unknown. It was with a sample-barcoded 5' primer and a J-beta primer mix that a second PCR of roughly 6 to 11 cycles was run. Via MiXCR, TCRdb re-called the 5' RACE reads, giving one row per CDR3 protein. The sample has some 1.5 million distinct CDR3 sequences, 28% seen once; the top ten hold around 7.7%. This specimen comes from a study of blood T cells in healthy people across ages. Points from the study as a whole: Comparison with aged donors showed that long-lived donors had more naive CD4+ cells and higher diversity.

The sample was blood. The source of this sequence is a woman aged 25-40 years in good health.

CDR3 in amino acids: CASSQGQSNFRGEQFF. The CDR3 DNA sequence: TGTGCCAGCAGCCAAGGACAGTCCAATTTCAGGGGTGAGCAGTTCTTC. The gene calls are TRBV3-1 and TRBJ2-1, with D tentatively TRBD1 (6 bases). Trimming removed 1 base from V and 9 bases from J, with 19 bases in between. The length of the CDR3 is 16 residues. Looked up from germline, CDR1 is LGHDT and CDR2 is YNNKEL (reference sequence).